A selection of T cell receptor beta chains follows, all from one sample in a study of blood T cell repertoires in COVID-19. Clones were read by immunoSEQ multiplex PCR, and TCRdb kept only the in-frame ones, dropping some. The sample consists of a few hundred thousand clones, 84% of them appearing once. Sample: PBMCs or T cells enriched from blood (not recorded which). Receptor source: a man aged 25-45 years with acute COVID-19. Each CDR3 is given with its conserved first and last residue. Fields, in order: CDR3 length, V gene, J gene, clone size, D gene, CDR3 DNA, CDR3 protein. D genes are given only for firm matches. Size values are once, few and many counts, or a class for expanded clones, and some rows have none.

cdr3_length: 14; v_call: TRBV19; j_call: TRBJ2-3; clone_size: -; d_call: -; cdr3_nt: TGTGCCAGTACAGTACAATCTAGCACAGATACGCAGTATTTT; cdr3_aa: CASTVQSSTDTQYF
cdr3_length: 15; v_call: TRBV11-2; j_call: TRBJ1-1; clone_size: few; d_call: -; cdr3_nt: TGTGCCAGCAGCTTAGTAGGGGGGGAGGTGACTGAAGCTTTCTTT; cdr3_aa: CASSLVGGEVTEAFF
cdr3_length: 12; v_call: TRBV11-2; j_call: TRBJ1-2; clone_size: few; d_call: TRBD1; cdr3_nt: TGTGCCAGCAGCGGACAGGTTTATGGCTACACCTTC; cdr3_aa: CASSGQVYGYTF
cdr3_length: 14; v_call: TRBV4-3; j_call: TRBJ2-1; clone_size: -; d_call: TRBD2; cdr3_nt: TGCGCCAGCAGTCCGACTAGCGGGGTGGGGGAGCAGTTCTTC; cdr3_aa: CASSPTSGVGEQFF
cdr3_length: 14; v_call: TRBV19; j_call: TRBJ2-1; clone_size: -; d_call: -; cdr3_nt: TGTGCCAGTAGTATATCTCCCCCAGCGAATGAGCAGTTCTTC; cdr3_aa: CASSISPPANEQFF
cdr3_length: 13; v_call: TRBV7-9; j_call: TRBJ2-5; clone_size: -; d_call: -; cdr3_nt: TGTGCCAGCAGCAGAGGGATTCAAGAGACCCAGTACTTC; cdr3_aa: CASSRGIQETQYF
cdr3_length: 14; v_call: TRBV6-5; j_call: TRBJ2-2; clone_size: -; d_call: -; cdr3_nt: TGTGCCAGCAGTTACTTTCGAGACACCGGGGAGCTGTTTTTT; cdr3_aa: CASSYFRDTGELFF
cdr3_length: 15; v_call: TRBV2; j_call: TRBJ1-2; clone_size: -; d_call: TRBD1; cdr3_nt: TGTGCCAGCAGTAGCGGGACAGGGAAGATGCATGGCTACACCTTC; cdr3_aa: CASSSGTGKMHGYTF
cdr3_length: 14; v_call: TRBV11-2; j_call: TRBJ1-5; clone_size: few; d_call: -; cdr3_nt: TGTGCCAGCAGTGAGGGGGGGAAGGGTCAGCCCCAGCATTTT; cdr3_aa: CASSEGGKGQPQHF
cdr3_length: 15; v_call: TRBV5-4; j_call: TRBJ1-3; clone_size: -; d_call: -; cdr3_nt: TGTGCCAGCAGCTTGGGGCAGGTCTCTGGAAACACCATATATTTT; cdr3_aa: CASSLGQVSGNTIYF
cdr3_length: 14; v_call: TRBV5-6; j_call: TRBJ2-3; clone_size: once; d_call: -; cdr3_nt: TGTGCCAGCAGGGGGGCAGGAACCTTAGATACGCAGTATTTT; cdr3_aa: CASRGAGTLDTQYF
cdr3_length: 14; v_call: TRBV6-1; j_call: TRBJ2-5; clone_size: -; d_call: -; cdr3_nt: TGTGCCAGCAGTGAACTGAGGAGTTGGGAGACCCAGTACTTC; cdr3_aa: CASSELRSWETQYF
cdr3_length: 15; v_call: TRBV2; j_call: TRBJ1-2; clone_size: -; d_call: TRBD1; cdr3_nt: TGTGCCAGCAGCACGAGACAGGGAATCGACTATGGCTACACCTTC; cdr3_aa: CASSTRQGIDYGYTF
cdr3_length: 13; v_call: TRBV19; j_call: TRBJ2-2; clone_size: -; d_call: -; cdr3_nt: TGTGCCAGTACTCTACCAGGCACCGGGGAGCTGTTTTTT; cdr3_aa: CASTLPGTGELFF
cdr3_length: 16; v_call: TRBV5-6; j_call: TRBJ1-4; clone_size: -; d_call: -; cdr3_nt: TGTGCCAGCAGCTTGGCTGCCGGGGCAACTAATGAAAAACTGTTTTTT; cdr3_aa: CASSLAAGATNEKLFF
cdr3_length: 14; v_call: TRBV18; j_call: TRBJ2-1; clone_size: -; d_call: TRBD1; cdr3_nt: TGTGCCAGCTCACCTCAGACAGGGAACAATGAGCAGTTCTTC; cdr3_aa: CASSPQTGNNEQFF
cdr3_length: 13; v_call: TRBV9; j_call: TRBJ2-2; clone_size: -; d_call: -; cdr3_nt: TGTGCCAGCAGCCCCAGTTCTACCGGGGAGCTGTTTTTT; cdr3_aa: CASSPSSTGELFF
cdr3_length: 17; v_call: TRBV4-2; j_call: TRBJ1-6; clone_size: -; d_call: TRBD1; cdr3_nt: TGTGCCAGCAGCCTCCCCCGGACAGGGGAAATAGGGTCACCCCTCCACTTT; cdr3_aa: CASSLPRTGEIGSPLHF
cdr3_length: 17; v_call: TRBV11-2; j_call: TRBJ1-4; clone_size: -; d_call: -; cdr3_nt: TGTGCCAGCAGCTTACGGGGGAGGGTTCGGTCTAATGAAAAACTGTTTTTT; cdr3_aa: CASSLRGRVRSNEKLFF
cdr3_length: 14; v_call: TRBV6-6; j_call: TRBJ1-2; clone_size: -; d_call: -; cdr3_nt: TGTGCCAGCAGTAATGCAGGTGGCGCAGATGGCTACACCTTC; cdr3_aa: CASSNAGGADGYTF
cdr3_length: 15; v_call: TRBV4-1; j_call: TRBJ2-5; clone_size: -; d_call: -; cdr3_nt: TGCGCCAGCAGCCAAGAAGAGCGCGGGAAAGAGACCCAGTACTTC; cdr3_aa: CASSQEERGKETQYF
cdr3_length: 13; v_call: TRBV27; j_call: TRBJ1-1; clone_size: few; d_call: -; cdr3_nt: TGTGCCAGCAGTTCGGCAGGGGCCACTGAAGCTTTCTTT; cdr3_aa: CASSSAGATEAFF
cdr3_length: 13; v_call: TRBV7-2; j_call: TRBJ2-3; clone_size: -; d_call: TRBD1; cdr3_nt: TGTGCCAGCTCAGGACAGGGGCCAGATACGCAGTATTTT; cdr3_aa: CASSGQGPDTQYF
cdr3_length: 13; v_call: TRBV29-1; j_call: TRBJ1-5; clone_size: once; d_call: TRBD1; cdr3_nt: TGCAGCGTTCGGACAGGGGACGATCAGCCCCAGCATTTT; cdr3_aa: CSVRTGDDQPQHF
cdr3_length: 14; v_call: TRBV5-1; j_call: TRBJ2-5; clone_size: -; d_call: -; cdr3_nt: TGCGCCAGCAGCTTGGTTGCAGGGGCCGAGACCCAGTACTTC; cdr3_aa: CASSLVAGAETQYF
cdr3_length: 13; v_call: TRBV27; j_call: TRBJ1-2; clone_size: -; d_call: TRBD1; cdr3_nt: TGTGCCAGCAGGCCCCCGGGACAGGGTGGCTACACCTTC; cdr3_aa: CASRPPGQGGYTF
cdr3_length: 13; v_call: TRBV7-3; j_call: TRBJ2-3; clone_size: -; d_call: -; cdr3_nt: TGTGCCAGCAGTATGGCGGCCACAGATACGCAGTATTTT; cdr3_aa: CASSMAATDTQYF
cdr3_length: 15; v_call: TRBV5-1; j_call: TRBJ2-1; clone_size: few; d_call: -; cdr3_nt: TGTGCCAGCAGCCGACGCTTGACAGAGTACAATGAGCAGTTCTTC; cdr3_aa: CASSRRLTEYNEQFF
cdr3_length: 16; v_call: TRBV4-1; j_call: TRBJ2-3; clone_size: -; d_call: TRBD2; cdr3_nt: TGCGCCAGCAGCCAGGGAGGACTAGCGGGAGACGATACGCAGTATTTT; cdr3_aa: CASSQGGLAGDDTQYF
cdr3_length: 15; v_call: TRBV19; j_call: TRBJ1-1; clone_size: -; d_call: -; cdr3_nt: TGTGCCAGTAGTCCATCGCTTGGCTTGAACACTGAAGCTTTCTTT; cdr3_aa: CASSPSLGLNTEAFF
cdr3_length: 16; v_call: TRBV5-6; j_call: TRBJ1-2; clone_size: -; d_call: -; cdr3_nt: TGTGCCAGCAGTCTTCTGGCCGGGGGAGCTAACTATGGCTACACCTTC; cdr3_aa: CASSLLAGGANYGYTF
cdr3_length: 13; v_call: TRBV7-2; j_call: TRBJ1-3; clone_size: few; d_call: -; cdr3_nt: TGTGCCACTCCGGAGGGTTCTGGAAACACCATATATTTT; cdr3_aa: CATPEGSGNTIYF
cdr3_length: 15; v_call: TRBV5-4; j_call: TRBJ1-4; clone_size: -; d_call: TRBD1; cdr3_nt: TGTGCCAGCAGCTTGGAGGGACAGTCGAATGAAAAACTGTTTTTT; cdr3_aa: CASSLEGQSNEKLFF
cdr3_length: 14; v_call: TRBV2; j_call: TRBJ2-2; clone_size: -; d_call: -; cdr3_nt: TGTGCCACCACCCTAGTTAGAAACACCGGGGAGCTGTTTTTT; cdr3_aa: CATTLVRNTGELFF
cdr3_length: 13; v_call: TRBV7-9; j_call: TRBJ2-5; clone_size: -; d_call: TRBD1; cdr3_nt: TGTGCCAGCAGCCCGGGACAGTTGGCGACCCAGTACTTC; cdr3_aa: CASSPGQLATQYF
cdr3_length: 14; v_call: TRBV15; j_call: TRBJ2-5; clone_size: -; d_call: -; cdr3_nt: TGTGCCACCAGCAGAGAGGCCGGGAAGGAGACCCAGTACTTC; cdr3_aa: CATSREAGKETQYF
cdr3_length: 15; v_call: TRBV5-1; j_call: TRBJ1-3; clone_size: -; d_call: -; cdr3_nt: TGTGCCAGCAGCGTGCGGAGCTCATCTGGAAACACCATATATTTT; cdr3_aa: CASSVRSSSGNTIYF
cdr3_length: 15; v_call: TRBV6-5; j_call: TRBJ1-4; clone_size: -; d_call: TRBD1; cdr3_nt: TGTGCCAGCAGTTACGGGGTAGGGACAGACGAAAAACTGTTTTTT; cdr3_aa: CASSYGVGTDEKLFF
cdr3_length: 12; v_call: TRBV20-1; j_call: TRBJ1-5; clone_size: -; d_call: -; cdr3_nt: TGCAGTGCTAGTATTTCCGGGCAGCCCCAGCATTTT; cdr3_aa: CSASISGQPQHF
cdr3_length: 17; v_call: TRBV4-2; j_call: TRBJ1-1; clone_size: -; d_call: -; cdr3_nt: TGTGCCAGCAGCCAAGACCTCGCAGGGGCATTAAACACTGAAGCTTTCTTT; cdr3_aa: CASSQDLAGALNTEAFF
cdr3_length: 14; v_call: TRBV19; j_call: TRBJ1-1; clone_size: -; d_call: TRBD1; cdr3_nt: TGTGCCAGTAGTGACAGGGCGGCGAACACTGAAGCTTTCTTT; cdr3_aa: CASSDRAANTEAFF
cdr3_length: 13; v_call: TRBV7-2; j_call: TRBJ1-2; clone_size: -; d_call: TRBD1; cdr3_nt: TGTGCCAGCACCCAGACAGGGGTCTATGGCTACACCTTC; cdr3_aa: CASTQTGVYGYTF
cdr3_length: 13; v_call: TRBV4-3; j_call: TRBJ1-2; clone_size: -; d_call: -; cdr3_nt: TGCGCCAGCAGCCAAGACGGGGAGGATGGCTACACCTTC; cdr3_aa: CASSQDGEDGYTF
cdr3_length: 15; v_call: TRBV6-1; j_call: TRBJ1-5; clone_size: -; d_call: -; cdr3_nt: TGTGCCAGCAGTGAAAGGAGGGGCAGCAATCAGCCCCAGCATTTT; cdr3_aa: CASSERRGSNQPQHF
cdr3_length: 14; v_call: TRBV30; j_call: TRBJ1-2; clone_size: -; d_call: TRBD1; cdr3_nt: TGTGCCTGGAGCAGGGACAGGGGTGACTATGGCTACACCTTC; cdr3_aa: CAWSRDRGDYGYTF
cdr3_length: 14; v_call: TRBV7-7; j_call: TRBJ1-4; clone_size: -; d_call: -; cdr3_nt: TGTGCTAGCATCCTAGTTGGAACTAATGAAAAACTGTTTTTT; cdr3_aa: CASILVGTNEKLFF
cdr3_length: 17; v_call: TRBV9; j_call: TRBJ1-2; clone_size: -; d_call: -; cdr3_nt: TGTGCCAGCAGCCCCGGAGGCAGGAACAGTGGGAGCTATGGCTACACCTTC; cdr3_aa: CASSPGGRNSGSYGYTF